These 9 T cell receptor beta chains came from one sample sequenced in a study of T cells after yellow fever vaccination. TCRdb reanalysed the 5' RACE reads using MiXCR and keeps one entry per CDR3 protein. The sample holds fewer than 400,000 distinct CDR3 sequences, approximately 5.7% seen once. The input for sequencing was PBMCs, taken 5 days after the yellow fever booster vaccination. These TCRs come from a man aged 25-45 years who received the YFV17D yellow fever vaccine.

This clonotype was detected ten times or more. CDR3 residues: CASSLDLDEQFF. CDR3 nucleotide sequence: TGTGCCAGCAGCTTAGATCTAGATGAGCAGTTCTTC. This chain joins TRBV11-2 and TRBJ2-1; D uncertain. Germline loops: CDR1 SGHAT, CDR2 FQNNGV. V was pared by 0 bases and J by 8 bases, with 5 bases between. The length of the CDR3 is 12 residues.

This chain connects TRBV29-1 to TRBJ1-1, with 9 bases that match TRBD1. Germline V lookup: CDR1 SQVTM, CDR2 ANQGSEA. This CDR3 spans 11 amino acids. With 6 bases clipped from V and 8 bases from J, the junction kept 4 bases outside the gene matches. The CDR3 here is CSVKQGAEAFF. As DNA, the CDR3 is TGCAGCGTGAAACAGGGGGCGGAAGCTTTCTTT.

The chain couples TRBV19 to TRBJ2-2; D not certain. CDR1 LNHDA and CDR2 SQIVND come from the germline V gene (reference sequence). This CDR3 has 13 amino acids. The ends were cut back, 2 bases at V and 5 bases at J, with 6 bases in the middle. The CDR3: CASSIKGTGELFF. DNA for the CDR3: TGTGCCAGTAGTATAAAGGGTACCGGGGAGCTGTTTTTT.

The rearrangement joins TRBV7-8 to TRBJ1-5; D is perhaps TRBD1 (5 bases). V was pared by 3 bases and J by 1 base, with 16 bases between. Germline V gives CDR1 SGHVS, CDR2 FQNEAQ. The CDR3 runs 17 residues. The DNA for the CDR3 is TGTGCCAGCAGCTTTGGAGTGGGGGTGGGCAGCAATCAGCCCCAGCATTTT. Its protein is CASSFGVGVGSNQPQHF.

The chain has TRBV11-2 and TRBJ2-1, with a possible D match to TRBD1 (5 bases). The germline V gene encodes CDR1 SGHAT and CDR2 FQNNGV. V was pared by 5 bases and J by 1 base, with 12 bases between. The CDR3 totals 15 residues. The CDR3 loop is CASSKGKWSYNEQFF. CDR3 coding DNA: TGTGCCAGCAGCAAGGGGAAGTGGTCCTACAATGAGCAGTTCTTC.

Only a few counts were recorded for this clonotype. J is TRBJ2-1 and V is TRBV6-1, with TRBD2 matching 7 bases. Germline assignment: CDR1 MNHNS and CDR2 SASEGT. The trim removed 5 bases at V and 4 bases at J, leaving 11 bases unmatched. CDR3 length: 16 amino acids. This CDR3 reads CASSNSPGGAYNEQFF. For the CDR3, the DNA is TGTGCCAGCAGTAATTCCCCGGGGGGAGCTTACAATGAGCAGTTCTTC.

The sample holds many counts of this clonotype. The rearrangement uses TRBV7-2 and TRBJ2-7; 7 bases agree with TRBD1. Germline V lookup: CDR1 SGHTA, CDR2 FQGNSA. V shed 10 bases and J 5 bases; nucleotides not matched to a gene: 2. This CDR3 has 10 amino acids. DNA for the CDR3: TGTGCCAACGACAGGGACGAGCAGTACTTC. Its protein is CANDRDEQYF.

This clonotype was counted many times. This chain links TRBV11-3 with TRBJ2-1, with TRBD1 as a possible D gene (6 bases). CDR1 is SGHNT and CDR2 is YENEEA in the germline V gene. Trimming took 3 bases from V and 10 from J, leaving 19 bases between them. CDR3 length equals 15 residues. CDR3 coding DNA: TGTGCCAGCAGCTTTGGGGCTAGCAGGGGCGGGGAGCAGTTCTTC. It is translated as CASSFGASRGGEQFF. Full variable domain (rest looked up from reference TRBV11-3 and TRBJ2-1): EAGVVQSPRYKIIEKKQPVAFWCNPISGHNTLYWYLQNLGQGPELLIRYENEEAVDDSQLPKDRFSAERLKGVDSTLKIQPAELGDSAVYLCASSFGASRGGEQFFGPGTRLTVL.

This clonotype has at least ten counts. This rearrangement joins TRBV29-1 to TRBJ2-1; D may be TRBD2 (6 bases). Germline CDR1 is SQVTM and CDR2 is ANQGSEA. The CDR3 length is 17 residues. Trimming took 6 bases from V and 2 from J, leaving 23 bases between them. CDR3 in DNA: TGCAGCGTAATACTTAGCGGTTGGGGAGAAGCCTACAATGAGCAGTTCTTC. The encoded protein is CSVILSGWGEAYNEQFF.